This TCR beta chain was observed in a study of T cell changes during pregnancy in multiple sclerosis. Trimming shortened V by 0 bases and J by 0 bases, and 12 bases separated the two germline ends. The CDR3 length is 16 residues. The germline CDR1 and CDR2 sequences are SGHDT and YYEEEE. Libraries were prepared by immunoSEQ multiplex PCR; TCRdb keeps only in-frame clonotypes and omits some of them. The repertoire has fewer than 85,000 clones, about 93% of them found once; the top ten carry about 1.5%. Sequenced here: peripheral blood, sampled in the first trimester of pregnancy. This receptor was identified in a female donor in good health, enrolled as a control in a pregnancy study. J is TRBJ1-2 and V is TRBV5-6; possible D gene TRBD1, 5 bases. CDR3 in amino acids: CASSLVGHVPNYGYTF. The CDR3 DNA follows: TGTGCCAGCAGCTTGGTGGGGCATGTCCCTAACTATGGCTACACCTTC.